A single sample gave rise to the 5 T cell receptor beta chains below, sequenced in a study of cytomegalovirus exposure and HLA in healthy donors. Primers: 60 Vbeta forward and 13 Jbeta reverse. Method: immunoSEQ multiplex PCR; TCRdb's copy keeps in-frame clones and lacks some. In the table there are about 130,000 clones, approximately 78% of which are singletons. The sample comprised PBMCs. These receptors were taken from a woman aged 40 to 55 in good health and CMV-seropositive.

The genes are TRBV5-1 and TRBJ1-3; 7 bases are shared with TRBD1. Germline V gene sequence: CDR1 SGHRS, CDR2 YFSETQ. The CDR3 is made up of 15 amino acids. Trimming cost V 4 bases and J 0 bases; bases outside gene matches: 4. The CDR3 here is CASSLDRDSGNTIYF. The CDR3 DNA reads as TGCGCCAGCAGCCTAGACAGGGACTCTGGAAACACCATATATTTT. Full variable domain (remainder filled in from reference TRBV5-1 and TRBJ1-3): KAGVTQTPRYLIKTRGQQVTLSCSPISGHRSVSWYQQTPGQGLQFLFEYFSETQRNKGNFPGRFSGRQFSNSRSEMNVSTLELGDSALYLCASSLDRDSGNTIYFGEGSWLTVV.

The chain is built from TRBV6-1 and TRBJ1-5; 9 bases fit TRBD1. V gave up 5 bases and J gave up 3 bases; unmatched junction bases: 5. This CDR3 region has 15 residues. Germline V CDR1 and CDR2: MNHNS, SASEGT. CDR3 sequence (DNA): TGTGCCAGCAGTACGGGACAGGGATACAATCAGCCCCAGCATTTT. Residues: CASSTGQGYNQPQHF.

The V and J genes are TRBV7-6 and TRBJ2-1; 7 nucleotides agree with TRBD1. This CDR3 is built from 14 residues. J was trimmed by 2 bases and V by 5 bases; bases with no gene match: 3. Germline CDR1 and CDR2: SGHVS and FNYEAQ. CDR3 amino acids: CASSQGTAYNEQFF. CDR3 nucleotides: TGTGCCAGCAGCCAGGGGACAGCCTACAATGAGCAGTTCTTC.

The rearrangement links TRBV19 to TRBJ2-5, with 7 nucleotides matching TRBD2. Germline V gene lookup returns CDR1 LNHDA and CDR2 SQIVND (reference sequence). After removal of 7 bases from V and 1 base from J, the junction contained 9 bases not matched to a gene. The CDR3 runs to 15 residues. The CDR3 here is CASKGESGIQETQYF. The CDR3 DNA is TGTGCCAGTAAGGGAGAGAGCGGGATCCAAGAGACCCAGTACTTC.

The chain combines TRBV28 with TRBJ1-4, with D possibly TRBD1 on 5 matching bases. Trimming left V 6 bases short and J 2 bases short, with 13 bases between. The CDR3 is 15 amino acids. Germline lookup yields CDR1 MDHEN and CDR2 SYDVKM. The CDR3 loop is CASRQQVSTNEKLFF. As DNA, the CDR3 is TGTGCCAGCAGACAACAGGTATCCACTAATGAAAAACTGTTTTTT. Full variable domain (remainder filled in from reference TRBV28 and TRBJ1-4): DVKVTQSSRYLVKRTGEKVFLECVQDMDHENMFWYRQDPGLGLRLIYFSYDVKMKEKGDIPEGYSVSREKKERFSLILESASTNQTSMYLCASRQQVSTNEKLFFGSGTQLSVL.